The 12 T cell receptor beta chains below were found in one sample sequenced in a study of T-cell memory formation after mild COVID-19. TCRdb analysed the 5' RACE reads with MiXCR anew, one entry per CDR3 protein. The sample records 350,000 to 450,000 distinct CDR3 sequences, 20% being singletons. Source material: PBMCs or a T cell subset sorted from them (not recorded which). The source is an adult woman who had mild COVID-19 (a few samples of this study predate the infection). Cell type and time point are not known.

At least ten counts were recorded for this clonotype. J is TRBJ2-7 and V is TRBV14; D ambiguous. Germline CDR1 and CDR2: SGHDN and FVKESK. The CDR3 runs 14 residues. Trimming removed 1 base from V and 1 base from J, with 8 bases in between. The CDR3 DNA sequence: TGTGCCAGCAGCCAAGGTCAAGGTTCCTACGAGCAGTACTTC. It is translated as CASSQGQGSYEQYF. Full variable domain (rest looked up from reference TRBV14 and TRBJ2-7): EAGVTQFPSHSVIEKGQTVTLRCDPISGHDNLYWYRRVMGKEIKFLLHFVKESKQDESGMPNNRFLAERTGGTYSTLKVQPAELEDSGVYFCASSQGQGSYEQYFGPGTRLTVT.

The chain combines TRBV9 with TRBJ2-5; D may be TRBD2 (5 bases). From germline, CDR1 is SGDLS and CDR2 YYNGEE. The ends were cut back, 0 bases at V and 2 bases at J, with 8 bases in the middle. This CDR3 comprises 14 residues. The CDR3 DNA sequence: TGTGCCAGCAGCGTAGGAGGGTATCAAGAGACCCAGTACTTC. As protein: CASSVGGYQETQYF. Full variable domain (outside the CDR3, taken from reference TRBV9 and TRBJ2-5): DSGVTQTPKHLITATGQRVTLRCSPRSGDLSVYWYQQSLDQGLQFLIQYYNGEERAKGNILERFSAQQFPDLHSELNLSSLELGDSALYFCASSVGGYQETQYFGPGTRLLVL.

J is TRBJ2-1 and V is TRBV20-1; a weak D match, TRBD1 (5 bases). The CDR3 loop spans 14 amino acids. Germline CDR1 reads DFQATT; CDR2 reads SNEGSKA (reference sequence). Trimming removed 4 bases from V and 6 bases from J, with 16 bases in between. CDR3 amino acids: CSAITQGWGNEQFF. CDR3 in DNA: TGCAGTGCTATAACGCAGGGATGGGGCAATGAGCAGTTCTTC.

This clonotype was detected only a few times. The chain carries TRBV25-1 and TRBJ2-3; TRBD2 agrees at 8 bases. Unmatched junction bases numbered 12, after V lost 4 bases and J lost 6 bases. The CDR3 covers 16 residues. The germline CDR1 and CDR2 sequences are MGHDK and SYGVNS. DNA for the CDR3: TGTGCCAGCAGTGCCTCCGAGCGGGGGTGGCGTGATACGCAGTATTTT. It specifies CASSASERGWRDTQYF. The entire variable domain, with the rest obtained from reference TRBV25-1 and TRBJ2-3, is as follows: EADIYQTPRYLVIGTGKKITLECSQTMGHDKMYWYQQDPGMELHLIHYSYGVNSTEKGDLSSESTVSRIRTEHFPLTLESARPSHTSQYLCASSASERGWRDTQYFGPGTRLTVL.

CDR3 in amino acids: CASSNRQGTAKNIQYF. Written as DNA, the CDR3 is TGTGCCAGCAGCAACAGACAGGGGACAGCCAAAAACATTCAGTACTTC. The gene calls are TRBV21-1 and TRBJ2-4; the listed D gene, TRBD1, was not tested against the DNA. TRBV21-1 is a pseudogene segment. The CDR3 extends over 16 amino acids.

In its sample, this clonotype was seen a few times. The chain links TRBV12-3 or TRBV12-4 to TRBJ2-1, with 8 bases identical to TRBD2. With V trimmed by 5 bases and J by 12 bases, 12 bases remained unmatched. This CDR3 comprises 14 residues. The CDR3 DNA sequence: TGTGCCAGCAGTCGGGGACTAGTTGGTGTGGGGCAGTTCTTC. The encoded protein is CASSRGLVGVGQFF.

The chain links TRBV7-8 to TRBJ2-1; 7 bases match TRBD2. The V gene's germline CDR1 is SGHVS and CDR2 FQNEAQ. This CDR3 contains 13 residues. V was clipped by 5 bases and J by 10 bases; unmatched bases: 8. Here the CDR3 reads CASSLMREREQFF. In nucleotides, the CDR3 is TGTGCCAGCAGCCTCATGCGGGAGAGGGAGCAGTTCTTC.

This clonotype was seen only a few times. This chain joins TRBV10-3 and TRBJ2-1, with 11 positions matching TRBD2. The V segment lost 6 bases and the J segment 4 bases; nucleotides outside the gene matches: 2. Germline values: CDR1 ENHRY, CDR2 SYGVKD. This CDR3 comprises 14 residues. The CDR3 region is CAISGTSGYNEQFF. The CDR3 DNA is TGTGCCATCAGCGGGACTAGCGGATACAATGAGCAGTTCTTC.

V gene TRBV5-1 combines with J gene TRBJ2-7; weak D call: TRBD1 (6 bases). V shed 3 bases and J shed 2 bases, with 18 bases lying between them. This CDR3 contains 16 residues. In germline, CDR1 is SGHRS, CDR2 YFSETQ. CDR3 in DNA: TGCGCCAGCAGCTCGGACAGCAGAGAAATTACCTACGAGCAGTACTTC. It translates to CASSSDSREITYEQYF.

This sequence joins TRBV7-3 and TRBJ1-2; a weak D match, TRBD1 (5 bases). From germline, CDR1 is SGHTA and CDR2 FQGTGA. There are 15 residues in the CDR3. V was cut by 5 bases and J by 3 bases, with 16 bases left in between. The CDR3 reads CASSPRGGADYGYTF. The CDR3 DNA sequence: TGTGCCAGCAGCCCGAGGGGAGGGGCTGACTATGGCTACACCTTC.

CDR3 DNA sequence: TGTGCCATCAGAAGAGTGTCCCCCGACTACGAGCAGTACTTC. Translated, it gives CAIRRVSPDYEQYF. This chain joins TRBV10-3 and TRBJ2-7; D gene ambiguous. The CDR3 runs 14 residues. V lost 6 bases and J 3 bases, leaving 15 bases between the germline ends. Germline V gene data show CDR1 as ENHRY and CDR2 as SYGVKD.

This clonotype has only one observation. CDR3 in amino acids: CASNLWASNTEAFF. CDR3 nucleotide sequence: TGTGCCAGCAATCTGTGGGCATCTAACACTGAAGCTTTCTTT. The V gene is TRBV27, the J gene TRBJ1-1; D remains ambiguous. Looked up from germline, CDR1 is MNHEY and CDR2 is SMNVEV (reference sequence). The CDR3 runs 14 residues. Trimming stripped 7 bases from V and 2 bases from J, with 14 bases between.